What follows are 20 T cell receptor beta chains derived from one specimen sequenced in a study of T-cell reconstitution after alpha-beta-depleted transplantation in children. Unique molecular identifiers were incorporated when the TCRbeta library was constructed. TCRdb re-analysed the PCR reads in MiXCR, keeping a single row per CDR3 protein. The sample records 490,000 or so distinct CDR3 sequences, about 10% being singletons. The starting material was PBMCs, obtained before TCRalphabeta/CD19-depleted stem cell transplant. The receptors here all came from a child aged 2-15 years with inherited bone marrow failure, due to receive a stem cell transplant.

This clonotype was recorded at least ten times. The V call is TRBV20-1, the J call TRBJ2-3; no reliable D call. Germline V gene sequence: CDR1 DFQATT, CDR2 SNEGSKA (reference sequence). V lost 3 bases and J lost 3, with 10 bases in between. The length of the CDR3 is 13 residues. CDR3 protein: CSASYMRTDTQYF. Here the CDR3 DNA reads TGCAGTGCTAGTTACATGAGGACAGATACGCAGTATTTT.

There are many counts of this clonotype. The CDR3: CATSRGLAGAYNEQFF. The CDR3, as DNA: TGTGCCACCAGCAGAGGACTAGCGGGAGCTTACAATGAGCAGTTCTTC. The gene calls are TRBV15 and TRBJ2-1; 12 bases agree with TRBD2. The CDR3 is 16 amino acids. The V segment lost 1 base and the J segment 4 bases; nucleotides outside the gene matches: 2. The V gene's germline CDR1 is LNHNV and CDR2 YYDKDF (reference sequence).

This clonotype was counted between two and nine times. The rearrangement links TRBV5-1 to TRBJ2-4; 13 bases match TRBD2. CDR3 length equals 17 residues. CDR1 SGHRS and CDR2 YFSETQ come from the germline V gene. J lost 3 bases, V lost 4 bases, and 7 bases had no gene match. CDR3: CASSRELAGGIKNIQYF. The CDR3 nucleotides are TGCGCCAGCAGCCGAGAACTAGCGGGAGGGATCAAAAACATTCAGTACTTC. Based on the CDR3 plus reference TRBV5-1 and TRBJ2-4, the full variable domain is KAGVTQTPRYLIKTRGQQVTLSCSPISGHRSVSWYQQTPGQGLQFLFEYFSETQRNKGNFPGRFSGRQFSNSRSEMNVSTLELGDSALYLCASSRELAGGIKNIQYFGAGTRLSVL.

This clonotype appeared many times. This rearrangement joins TRBV5-1 to TRBJ2-7, with TRBD2 matching 10 bases. The CDR3 loop spans 15 amino acids. Per germline, CDR1 SGHRS and CDR2 YFSETQ. V shed 0 bases and J 1 base; nucleotides not matched to a gene: 1. This CDR3 reads CASSLVLAGSYEQYF. DNA for the CDR3: TGCGCCAGCAGCTTGGTACTAGCGGGATCCTACGAGCAGTACTTC.

There are many counts of this clonotype. The V and J genes are TRBV19 and TRBJ2-7; D ambiguous. V was pared by 1 base and J by 1 base, with 8 bases between. This CDR3 contains 14 residues. The germline CDR1 and CDR2 sequences are LNHDA and SQIVND (reference sequence). The CDR3 coding sequence is TGTGCCAGTAGTATAGCGGGCGGATCCTACGAGCAGTACTTC. Its protein product is CASSIAGGSYEQYF.

This clonotype has a count of ten or more. The chain joins TRBV4-3 to TRBJ2-7, with 8 positions matching TRBD2. Looked up from germline, CDR1 is LGHNA and CDR2 is YSLEER. Trimming cost V 0 bases and J 4 bases; bases outside gene matches: 5. This CDR3 is 15 amino acids long. Written as DNA, the CDR3 is TGCGCCAGCAGCCAAGATGGGACTAGACTTTACGAGCAGTACTTC. This translates into CASSQDGTRLYEQYF.

This clonotype has a count of ten or more. This chain connects TRBV10-1 to TRBJ2-2; no reliable D call. CDR3 size: 13 residues. Trimming shortened V by 0 bases and J by 6 bases, and 5 bases separated the two germline ends. CDR1 is WNHNN, CDR2 SYGVQD, per germline (reference sequence). CDR3 residues: CASSESLPGELFF. In nucleotides, the CDR3 is TGCGCCAGCAGTGAGTCGCTGCCCGGGGAGCTGTTTTTT.

This clonotype was counted many times. The genes are TRBV5-6 and TRBJ2-7; no clear D gene. V lost 2 bases to trimming and J lost 3 bases, with 9 bases between them. Germline-derived CDR1 and CDR2 are SGHDT and YYEEEE. The CDR3 consists of 13 residues. In nucleotides, the CDR3 is TGTGCCAGCAGCTTCCGCCAGGTCTACGAGCAGTACTTC. It is translated as CASSFRQVYEQYF.

In this sample, this clonotype turned up many times. The CDR3, as DNA: TGTGCCAGCAGTCTAGCGGGAGGGCCTGGCACAGATACGCAGTATTTT. It translates to CASSLAGGPGTDTQYF. The V gene is TRBV7-2, the J gene TRBJ2-3; TRBD2 agrees at 12 bases. The CDR3 is made up of 16 amino acids. Looked up from germline, CDR1 is SGHTA and CDR2 is FQGNSA. The ends lost 6 bases at V and 1 base at J; junction bases unmatched: 5.

The V gene is TRBV19, the J gene TRBJ1-4; D might be TRBD1 (5 bases). This CDR3 has 13 residues. CDR1 is LNHDA, CDR2 SQIVND, per germline (reference sequence). V lost 5 bases to trimming and J lost 6 bases, with 10 bases between them. The CDR3, as DNA: TGTGCCAGTAGTCGGGGCAGGGATGAAAAACTGTTTTTT. Protein product: CASSRGRDEKLFF.

This clonotype has at least ten counts. The genes are TRBV7-2 and TRBJ2-4, with 8 bases matching TRBD1. Per the germline V gene, CDR1 is SGHTA and CDR2 is FQGNSA. Germline trimming cut 0 bases from V and 2 bases from J; bases unmatched to any gene: 12. The CDR3 contains 19 residues. In nucleotides, the CDR3 is TGTGCCAGCAGCTTAGCGCGGGCAGGGGGCCGACTCTCCAAAAACATTCAGTACTTC. Protein sequence: CASSLARAGGRLSKNIQYF.

The genes are TRBV5-5 and TRBJ1-5; 8 bases map to TRBD1. Germline trimming cut 0 bases from V and 9 bases from J; bases unmatched to any gene: 5. CDR3 length equals 14 residues. The germline V gene has CDR1 SGHKS and CDR2 YYEKEE (reference sequence). CDR3 sequence: CASSLGRGQGPQHF. DNA of the CDR3: TGTGCCAGCAGCTTGGGCAGGGGGCAGGGGCCCCAGCATTTT.

This clonotype was picked up a small number of times. The CDR3 DNA sequence: TGTGCCACGCAAACCGGGCCGAACACTGAAGCTTTCTTT. This gives the protein CATQTGPNTEAFF. The chain uses TRBV15 and TRBJ1-1; no clear D gene. Germline CDR1 and CDR2: LNHNV and YYDKDF (reference sequence). V dropped 9 bases and J dropped 1 base, with 12 bases sitting between them. The CDR3 is 13 residues long.

This clonotype was detected ten times or more. V and J are TRBV7-2 and TRBJ2-5, with 9 positions matching TRBD1. Germline CDR1 is SGHTA and CDR2 is FQGNSA. V lost 4 bases and J lost 3; bases outside the gene matches: 12. This CDR3 contains 17 residues. This chain's CDR3 is CASSSRRQGDPKETQYF. The CDR3 bases are TGTGCCAGCAGCTCCCGTAGACAGGGGGACCCAAAAGAGACCCAGTACTTC.

This clonotype was picked up a small number of times. This rearrangement joins TRBV6-5 to TRBJ1-2; D might be TRBD1 (5 bases). Germline CDR1 reads MNHEY; CDR2 reads SVGAGI. The CDR3 runs 16 residues. V was cut by 2 bases and J by 4 bases, with 17 bases left in between. CDR3 residues: CASSYGDPGRGYGYTF. CDR3 in DNA: TGTGCCAGCAGTTACGGCGACCCGGGACGGGGCTATGGCTACACCTTC.

This clonotype was seen many times. The V call is TRBV4-3, the J call TRBJ2-7, with D hard to call. Germline assignment: CDR1 LGHNA and CDR2 YSLEER. V dropped 0 bases and J dropped 4 bases, with 10 bases sitting between them. The CDR3 sequence is 14 residues long. CDR3 nucleotides: TGCGCCAGCAGCCAAGATCGTCTGGATTACGAGCAGTACTTC. Residues: CASSQDRLDYEQYF.

This clonotype was found many times. The chain couples TRBV20-1 to TRBJ2-2; D remains unclear. This CDR3 is built from 12 residues. V was clipped by 3 bases and J by 6 bases, with 8 bases between them. Germline V CDR1 and CDR2: DFQATT, SNEGSKA (reference sequence). CDR3 region: CSARVGPGELFF. CDR3 nucleotides: TGCAGTGCTAGGGTGGGTCCCGGGGAGCTGTTTTTT.

This clonotype was observed a few times. This chain links TRBV5-4 with TRBJ2-6; 7 nucleotides line up with TRBD1. The CDR3 length is 16 residues. Looked up from germline, CDR1 is SGHNT and CDR2 is YYREEE (reference sequence). V was pared by 5 bases and J by 4 bases, with 9 bases of the junction left unmatched. CDR3 DNA: TGTGCCAGCAGTTGGAAAGACAGGGTCGGGGCCAACGTCCTGACTTTC. It is translated as CASSWKDRVGANVLTF.

This clonotype was recorded at least ten times. The J gene is TRBJ2-1, the V gene TRBV27, with 7 bases lining up with TRBD2. The V gene end was trimmed by 4 bases and the J gene end by 3 bases; junction bases not matched to a gene: 3. There are 14 residues in the CDR3. The germline V gene has CDR1 MNHEY and CDR2 SMNVEV (reference sequence). The CDR3 coding sequence is TGTGCCAGCAGTTCGTCGGGAGGCTACAATGAGCAGTTCTTC. This sequence encodes CASSSSGGYNEQFF.

This clonotype was picked up many times. The chain is built from TRBV5-6 and TRBJ2-1; TRBD2 agrees at 12 bases. The CDR3 extends over 17 amino acids. After removal of 2 bases from V and 2 bases from J, the junction contained 5 bases not matched to a gene. Per the germline V gene, CDR1 is SGHDT and CDR2 is YYEEEE. The CDR3 reads CASSFGTSGSTYNEQFF. The CDR3 DNA is TGTGCCAGCAGCTTTGGGACTAGCGGGTCCACCTACAATGAGCAGTTCTTC.